The sample holds many counts of the clone carrying this T cell receptor beta chain. Its target is not known. Those patients with uncontrolled infection, other autoimmune disease, pregnancy or lactation were excluded. This sample was included in a study of T cells in Graves' hyperthyroidism and ophthalmopathy. Study as a whole: Peripheral blood draws took place at initial diagnosis, ahead of any treatment.

Amplified regions were TCR beta CDR3 sequences from RNA transcripts. RT-PCR in the first round (using the HTBI primer set) targeted the TCR CDR3. TCRdb re-derived calls from the multiplex PCR reads in MiXCR, one entry per CDR3 protein. Among about 700,000 distinct CDR3 sequences, about 15% were seen once, and the ten largest hold 10%. Study observations and caveats: A model of 13 V-J pairs discriminated ophthalmopathy from stable hyperthyroidism.

The CDR3 consists of 15 residues. V shed 4 bases and J shed 0 bases, with 13 bases lying between them. CDR1 GTSNPN and CDR2 SVGIG come from the germline V gene (reference sequence). This chain joins TRBV30 and TRBJ1-5; D is unclear. The sequenced sample was blood. This clonotype was sampled from a woman aged 18-35 years with Graves' hyperthyroidism. This CDR3 is CAWIVGVYSNQPQHF. The CDR3 DNA reads TGTGCCTGGATTGTAGGAGTTTATAGCAATCAGCCCCAGCATTTT.